The clone carrying this T cell receptor (beta chain) appeared once. This entry comes from a study of blood T cells in healthy people across ages. The CDR3 runs to 14 residues. The V gene end was trimmed by 5 bases and the J gene end by 10 bases; junction bases not matched to a gene: 9. The authors ran a second PCR of about 6 to 12 cycles using a sample-barcoded 5' primer and a J-beta primer mix. In TCRdb, the 5' RACE reads were re-called with MiXCR into one record per CDR3 protein. The sample has roughly 1,500,000 distinct CDR3 sequences; 42% are singletons. This chain links TRBV12-3 or TRBV12-4 with TRBJ2-1; TRBD2 matches at 9 bases. The material sequenced was blood. This TCR was recovered from a woman younger than 35 in good health. The CDR3 DNA follows: TGTGCCAGCAGTGTAATCGCTAGCGGGGACGAGCAGTTCTTC. Amino acid sequence: CASSVIASGDEQFF.